This T cell receptor beta chain came from a study of shared clonotypes between healthy human individuals. Turning to the study itself: A couple of female and three male donors aged 18 to 49 were enrolled. Per donor, three plates held CD4 naive cells, three held CD4 memory, two held CD8 naive and one held CD8 memory.

Donors comprised only Caucasian adults living in Nashville, Tennessee. CD45RA+ naive and CD45RA-negative memory subsets were separated from CD4+ cells. V was trimmed by 3 bases and J by 0 bases, leaving 12 bases between them. The CDR3 has 15 residues. Germline CDR1 and CDR2: MDHEN and SYDVKM. Clones were read by immunoSEQ multiplex PCR, and TCRdb kept only the in-frame ones, dropping some. The sample lists approximately 2.3 million clones; approximately 95% were seen once. The sample taken for sequencing was naive CD4+ T cells from PBMCs. This sample's subset: CD45RA+ positively selected. The chain recombines TRBV28 with TRBJ2-7, with D hard to call. The TCR sequence derives from a man between 18 and 29 years old in good health. Some clones in this sample may be carry-over from other donors' samples. CDR3 sequence: CASSFSVSSSYEQYF. In DNA, the CDR3 is TGTGCCAGCAGTTTTTCTGTCAGTAGCTCCTACGAGCAGTACTTC.